The 11 T cell receptor beta chains in this list originate from one sample, sequenced in a study of T cells in Graves' hyperthyroidism and ophthalmopathy. TCR beta CDR3 sequences were amplified from RNA transcripts. First-round RT-PCR with HTBI primers amplified the TCR CDR3 region. TCRdb passed the multiplex PCR reads through MiXCR, listing each CDR3 protein once. This sample yields around 500,000 distinct CDR3 sequences, of which around 15% are seen a single time; approximately 13% belongs to the top ten. Material for sequencing was blood. The receptors come from a woman in her thirties or forties with Graves' hyperthyroidism.

This clonotype was observed at least ten times. The genes are TRBV12-3 or TRBV12-4 and TRBJ2-1; TRBD2 agrees at 7 bases. The CDR3 has 15 residues. With 3 bases clipped from V and 0 bases from J, the junction kept 2 bases outside the gene matches. CDR3 in DNA: TGTGCCAGCAGTTTCTCTAGCGGCTCCTACAATGAGCAGTTCTTC. This translates into CASSFSSGSYNEQFF.

In this sample, this clonotype turned up many times. This chain connects TRBV28 to TRBJ2-1; tentatively, D is TRBD1 or TRBD2 (7 bases each). CDR1 and CDR2 (germline): MDHEN, SYDVKM. Deletions cut 6 bases from V and 4 bases from J, with 22 bases between. The CDR3 contains 17 residues. CDR3 DNA: TGTGCCAGCAGCAGTTCCTCAGGGGGGGCGGGGTACAATGAGCAGTTCTTC. It translates to CASSSSSGGAGYNEQFF. Drawing the rest from reference TRBV28 and TRBJ2-1, the complete variable domain is DVKVTQSSRYLVKRTGEKVFLECVQDMDHENMFWYRQDPGLGLRLIYFSYDVKMKEKGDIPEGYSVSREKKERFSLILESASTNQTSMYLCASSSSSGGAGYNEQFFGPGTRLTVL.

In DNA, the CDR3 is TGTGCCAGCAGTCCAACAGGGGGCGCGTTTTTAACTAATGAAAAACTGTTTTTT. Translating it yields CASSPTGGAFLTNEKLFF. The chain carries TRBV27 and TRBJ1-4, with 9 bases aligning to TRBD1. CDR1 is MNHEY, CDR2 SMNVEV, per germline (reference sequence). The CDR3 length is 18 residues. V lost 5 bases to trimming and J lost 1 base; unmatched junction nucleotides: 11.

This chain joins TRBV19 and TRBJ1-5, with 10 bases fitting TRBD1. Germline assignment: CDR1 LNHDA and CDR2 SQIVND (reference sequence). V trimming: 7 bases; J trimming: 4 bases; junction bases outside the gene matches: 7. The CDR3 contains 15 residues. The CDR3 nucleotides are TGTGCCAGTACCATACCGGGACAGGGGAATCAGCCCCAGCATTTT. It translates to CASTIPGQGNQPQHF.

This clonotype was observed many times. This sequence joins TRBV7-2 and TRBJ1-2; D remains unclear. The V end lost 7 bases, the J end lost 8 bases, and 14 bases lay between the germline ends. CDR1 is SGHTA and CDR2 is FQGNSA in the germline V gene. The CDR3 is made up of 12 amino acids. The CDR3 DNA sequence: TGTGCCAGCACCCCGCAGACGTTCGGCTACACCTTC. This gives the protein CASTPQTFGYTF.

The chain has TRBV14 and TRBJ2-1; TRBD1 agrees at 8 bases. The CDR3 consists of 17 residues. Per germline, CDR1 SGHDN and CDR2 FVKESK. V lost 2 bases to trimming and J lost 4 bases; unmatched junction nucleotides: 10. The CDR3 coding sequence is TGTGCCAGCAGCCAATTCTCCGGGACAGGAATTTACAATGAGCAGTTCTTC. As protein: CASSQFSGTGIYNEQFF.

This chain uses TRBV25-1 with TRBJ2-7; D is unclear. The CDR3 sequence is 11 residues long. V shed 5 bases and J shed 5 bases, with 7 bases lying between them. In germline, CDR1 is MGHDK, CDR2 SYGVNS. The CDR3 region is CASSTYHEQYF. The CDR3 nucleotides are TGTGCCAGCAGTACCTACCACGAGCAGTACTTC.

This clonotype was seen repeatedly, ten times or more. The chain employs TRBV30 and TRBJ2-5; unclear D gene. V was cut by 1 base and J by 5 bases, with 5 bases left in between. Germline CDR1 is GTSNPN and CDR2 is SVGIG (reference sequence). The CDR3 runs 11 residues. CDR3 amino acids: CAWSELETQYF. CDR3 coding DNA: TGTGCCTGGAGTGAGTTGGAGACCCAGTACTTC.

This clonotype was detected many times. The chain is built from TRBV14 and TRBJ2-7, with D perhaps TRBD1 (6 bases). Germline CDR1 and CDR2: SGHDN and FVKESK. Trimming took off 3 bases at V and 6 bases at J, with 12 bases between the two ends. The CDR3 extends over 13 amino acids. CDR3 sequence: CASSQMTGTEQYF. CDR3 DNA sequence: TGTGCCAGCAGCCAGATGACAGGAACCGAGCAGTACTTC.

This chain joins TRBV5-1 and TRBJ2-1; TRBD1 aligns across 8 bases. The V gene's germline CDR1 is SGHRS and CDR2 YFSETQ. Trimming removed 3 bases from V and 0 bases from J; junction bases left unmatched: 5. This CDR3 contains 16 residues. The CDR3 sequence is CASSWTGTGSYNEQFF. The CDR3 DNA reads as TGCGCCAGCAGCTGGACCGGGACAGGCTCCTACAATGAGCAGTTCTTC.

The chain links TRBV9 to TRBJ2-3, with TRBD2 matching 9 bases. The trim removed 1 base at V and 2 bases at J, leaving 5 bases unmatched. Germline CDR1 SGDLS, CDR2 YYNGEE. The CDR3 contains 16 residues. As DNA, the CDR3 is TGTGCCAGCAGCGTAAGTGGACTAGCGAACACAGATACGCAGTATTTT. Translated, it gives CASSVSGLANTDTQYF.